These 27 T cell receptor beta chains were all obtained from the same sample, sequenced in a study of T cell responses to AZD1222 COVID-19 vaccine. The protocol was immunoSEQ multiplex PCR, while the TCRdb copy is restricted to in-frame clones and leaves out a portion. The sample shows around 250,000 clones, over 85% of them seen only once. Material: peripheral blood, obtained on day 0 of AZD1222 vaccination. The receptors were gathered from an adult in good health.

This chain joins TRBV2 and TRBJ1-5, with 8 bases lining up with TRBD1. This CDR3 contains 14 residues. From germline, CDR1 is SNHLY and CDR2 FYNNEI. With 3 bases clipped from V and 4 bases from J, the junction kept 2 bases outside the gene matches. The CDR3 nucleotides read TGTGCCAGCAGTGACCACAGGGGGAATCAGCCCCAGCATTTT. Amino acids: CASSDHRGNQPQHF.

V is TRBV7-2 and J is TRBJ2-1, with 9 nucleotides matching TRBD2. This CDR3 has 15 residues. J gave up 7 bases and V 0 bases, and 4 bases lay outside the gene matches. Per germline, CDR1 SGHTA and CDR2 FQGNSA. The CDR3 DNA sequence: TGTGCCAGCAGCTTAGCTAGCGGGGGTTTAAATGAGCAGTTCTTC. Protein product: CASSLASGGLNEQFF. The full variable domain, with the rest looked up from reference TRBV7-2 and TRBJ2-1, is GAGVSQSPSNKVTEKGKDVELRCDPISGHTALYWYRQSLGQGLEFLIYFQGNSAPDKSGLPSDRFSAERTGGSVSTLTIQRTQQEDSAVYLCASSLASGGLNEQFFGPGTRLTVL.

The V gene is TRBV7-6, the J gene TRBJ1-2, with 9 bases lining up with TRBD1. Per germline, CDR1 SGHVS and CDR2 FNYEAQ. V lost 3 bases, J lost 6 bases, and 8 bases stayed unmatched. This CDR3 contains 15 residues. Written as DNA, the CDR3 is TGTGCCAGCAGCTTCGCCGGGACAGGGACAAATGGCTACACCTTC. It translates to CASSFAGTGTNGYTF. The whole variable domain, remainder taken from reference TRBV7-6 and TRBJ1-2, is GAGVSQSPRYKVTKRGQDVALRCDPISGHVSLYWYRQALGQGPEFLTYFNYEAQQDKSGLPNDRFSAERPEGSISTLTIQRTEQRDSAMYRCASSFAGTGTNGYTFGSGTRLTVV.

In its sample, this clone was seen once. The chain carries TRBV2 and TRBJ1-6; D is unresolved. V was shortened by 3 bases and J by 8 bases, with 11 bases between the two germline ends. The CDR3 is made up of 14 amino acids. Germline CDR1 SNHLY, CDR2 FYNNEI. This CDR3 reads CASSDRTDHSPLHF. CDR3 DNA: TGTGCCAGCAGTGACAGGACCGACCATTCACCCCTCCACTTT.

This CDR3 reads CASSYTRGYTEAFF. The CDR3 coding sequence is TGTGCCAGCAGTTACACCAGGGGTTACACTGAAGCTTTCTTT. The rearrangement uses TRBV6-5 and TRBJ1-1; TRBD1 might be the D (6 bases). The germline V and J ends were trimmed by 2 bases and 3 bases, with 10 bases remaining between them. Germline CDR1 is MNHEY and CDR2 is SVGAGI. The CDR3 has 14 residues.

This clone showed up just once. V gene TRBV19 combines with J gene TRBJ2-1; 11 bases fit TRBD1. Looked up from germline, CDR1 is LNHDA and CDR2 is SQIVND (reference sequence). This CDR3 region has 12 residues. Trimming cost V 11 bases and J 7 bases; bases outside gene matches: 4. The CDR3 loop reads CACRDRGNEQFF. CDR3 DNA sequence: TGTGCCTGCCGGGACAGGGGGAATGAGCAGTTCTTC.

This clone was seen a single time. This sequence joins TRBV28 and TRBJ1-4, with D tentatively TRBD1 (5 bases). Trimming took 7 bases from V and 8 from J, leaving 17 bases between them. The V gene's germline CDR1 is MDHEN and CDR2 SYDVKM. The CDR3 sequence is 14 residues long. The CDR3 DNA is TGTGCCAGCACCATCCGGGAGGGGAGGGAAAAACTGTTTTTT. Residues: CASTIREGREKLFF.

The V and J genes are TRBV6-2 or TRBV6-3 and TRBJ2-2; the match to TRBD2 covers 10 bases. Per germline, CDR1 MNHEY and CDR2 SVGEGT. The CDR3 loop spans 16 amino acids. V gave up 1 base and J gave up 4 bases; unmatched junction bases: 3. The CDR3 protein is CASSYLAGGITGELFF. The CDR3 coding sequence is TGTGCCAGCAGTTACTTAGCGGGGGGAATCACCGGGGAGCTGTTTTTT.

The genes are TRBV11-2 and TRBJ2-1; 11 bases are a match to TRBD1. The junction had 4 bases not matched to a gene; V was cut back by 3 bases and J by 6 bases. Germline V gene sequence: CDR1 SGHAT, CDR2 FQNNGV. The CDR3 sequence is 15 residues long. Here the CDR3 DNA reads TGTGCCAGCAGCTTCCCCGGGACAGGGGGCAATGAGCAGTTCTTC. This gives the protein CASSFPGTGGNEQFF.

The chain has TRBV7-9 and TRBJ1-1; 10 positions agree with TRBD1. This CDR3 contains 16 residues. V gave up 1 base and J gave up 5 bases; unmatched junction bases: 7. Germline CDR1 and CDR2: SEHNR and FQNEAQ (reference sequence). The CDR3 protein is CASSLEWGQGKTEAFF. CDR3 nucleotides: TGTGCCAGCAGCTTAGAATGGGGACAGGGGAAGACTGAAGCTTTCTTT.

V usage is TRBV29-1 and J usage is TRBJ2-1; D is unresolved. CDR1 and CDR2 from the germline V gene are SQVTM and ANQGSEA. The V and J ends lost 7 bases and 4 bases respectively, with 5 bases between them. The length of the CDR3 is 10 residues. DNA for the CDR3: TGCAGCGGAGTATACAATGAGCAGTTCTTC. Protein: CSGVYNEQFF.

The chain joins TRBV28 to TRBJ1-5; D is unresolved. With 5 bases removed from V and 3 bases from J, the gap between germline ends came to 14 bases. The germline gives CDR1 MDHEN, CDR2 SYDVKM. This CDR3 contains 15 residues. In DNA form, the CDR3 reads TGTGCCAGCAGTCTAACCGACACGTACAATCAGCCCCAGCATTTT. This sequence encodes CASSLTDTYNQPQHF.

The rearrangement links TRBV6-5 to TRBJ2-3; the D is unclear. Germline V gene sequence: CDR1 MNHEY, CDR2 SVGAGI. With 2 bases removed from V and 5 bases from J, the gap between germline ends came to 14 bases. The CDR3 sequence is 15 residues long. CDR3 sequence reads: CASSYRRRSEDTQYF. CDR3 nucleotide sequence: TGTGCCAGCAGTTACAGGCGTAGGTCGGAAGATACGCAGTATTTT.

This chain connects TRBV7-3 to TRBJ1-3, with D unresolved. Trimming removed 2 bases from V and 1 base from J, with 3 bases in between. This CDR3 spans 13 amino acids. Germline CDR1 and CDR2: SGHTA and FQGTGA. The CDR3 nucleotides are TGTGCCAGCAGCTTAGAATCTGGAAACACCATATATTTT. This gives the protein CASSLESGNTIYF.

The chain has TRBV7-2 and TRBJ2-2, with 8 bases lining up with TRBD2. After removal of 2 bases from V and 4 bases from J, the junction contained 9 bases not matched to a gene. This CDR3 has 17 residues. In germline, CDR1 is SGHTA, CDR2 FQGNSA. In DNA, the CDR3 is TGTGCCAGCAGCTTAAGGTCGGGGGGGCTAGTCACCGGGGAGCTGTTTTTT. Translating gives CASSLRSGGLVTGELFF.

The genes are TRBV5-1 and TRBJ1-4; D not resolved. V gave up 4 bases and J gave up 4 bases, with 11 bases separating them. The CDR3 is 14 residues long. Per the germline V gene, CDR1 is SGHRS and CDR2 is YFSETQ. The CDR3 region has the DNA TGCGCCAGCAGCCGGGTCTCCGATAATGAAAAACTGTTTTTT. Translating it yields CASSRVSDNEKLFF.

The CDR3 spells CASSSGALTDTQYF. CDR3 in DNA: TGTGCCAGCAGTTCAGGGGCCCTCACAGATACGCAGTATTTT. The chain carries TRBV28 and TRBJ2-3; perhaps TRBD1 as D (6 bases). The CDR3 consists of 14 residues. CDR1 is MDHEN, CDR2 SYDVKM, per germline. The ends were cut back, 4 bases at V and 2 bases at J, with 10 bases in the middle.

This chain links TRBV18 with TRBJ2-7, with a possible D match to TRBD1 (6 bases). The V gene lost 4 bases and the J gene lost 5 bases, with 9 bases spanning the gap. The CDR3 has 12 residues. Germline CDR1 and CDR2: KGHSH and LQKENI. CDR3 loop: CASSLDSHEQYF. CDR3 DNA sequence: TGTGCCAGCTCACTGGACAGTCACGAGCAGTACTTC. Combining the CDR3 with reference TRBV18 and TRBJ2-7 gives the whole variable domain NAGVMQNPRHLVRRRGQEARLRCSPMKGHSHVYWYRQLPEEGLKFMVYLQKENIIDESGMPKERFSAEFPKEGPSILRIQQVVRGDSAAYFCASSLDSHEQYFGPGTRLTVT.

The J gene is TRBJ1-1, the V gene TRBV3-1 (or the pseudogene TRBV3-2); 9 bases agree with TRBD1. CDR1 is LGHDT, CDR2 YNNKEL, per germline (reference sequence). V was pared by 4 bases and J by 2 bases, with 5 bases of the junction left unmatched. The CDR3 runs 15 residues. The CDR3 coding sequence is TGTGCCAGCAGCCGCGGACAGGGGTTCAACACTGAAGCTTTCTTT. Protein product: CASSRGQGFNTEAFF.

V and J are TRBV28 and TRBJ1-5; 8 bases map to TRBD1. The CDR3 runs 17 residues. V trimming: 3 bases; J trimming: 0 bases; junction bases outside the gene matches: 7. Germline V gives CDR1 MDHEN, CDR2 SYDVKM. The CDR3 spells CASSLTGDVYSNQPQHF. In nucleotides, the CDR3 is TGTGCCAGCAGTTTGACAGGGGACGTTTATAGCAATCAGCCCCAGCATTTT.

The chain joins TRBV5-1 to TRBJ2-1, with TRBD2 matching 8 bases. Per germline, CDR1 SGHRS and CDR2 YFSETQ. V dropped 4 bases and J dropped 9; count of bases not matched to a gene: 3. This CDR3 spans 12 amino acids. The CDR3: CASSPGLAEQFF. DNA for the CDR3: TGCGCCAGCAGCCCTGGACTAGCTGAGCAGTTCTTC. Full variable domain (missing parts from reference TRBV5-1 and TRBJ2-1): KAGVTQTPRYLIKTRGQQVTLSCSPISGHRSVSWYQQTPGQGLQFLFEYFSETQRNKGNFPGRFSGRQFSNSRSEMNVSTLELGDSALYLCASSPGLAEQFFGPGTRLTVL.

With respect to this clone: The same CDR3 can be traced to other DNA sequences in this sample. The chain combines TRBV3-1 (or the pseudogene TRBV3-2) with TRBJ1-1; D is unresolved. Germline values: CDR1 LGHDT, CDR2 YNNKEL (reference sequence). The CDR3 covers 14 residues. V was shortened by 1 base and J by 3 bases, with 9 bases between the two germline ends. For the CDR3, the DNA is TGTGCCAGCAGCCAAGGAGGTAGGGACACTGAAGCTTTCTTT. Encoded protein: CASSQGGRDTEAFF.

The V and J genes are TRBV18 and TRBJ2-7, with D possibly called TRBD1 or TRBD2 (6 bases each). This CDR3 is 14 amino acids long. Germline loops: CDR1 KGHSH, CDR2 LQKENI. Trimming removed 0 bases from V and 4 bases from J, with 10 bases in between. The CDR3 region is CASSPPSGAYEQYF. The CDR3 DNA sequence: TGTGCCAGCTCACCACCTTCGGGGGCTTACGAGCAGTACTTC.

CDR3 residues: CASSLGEGTVYFF. CDR3 nucleotide sequence: TGTGCCAGCAGCTTAGGAGAGGGGACAGTATACTTCTTC. This chain links TRBV7-9 with TRBJ2-1; TRBD1 matches 7 bases. From germline, CDR1 is SEHNR and CDR2 FQNEAQ (reference sequence). The J segment lost 16 bases and the V segment lost 1 base, leaving 10 bases of the junction unmatched. The CDR3 consists of 13 residues.

This chain connects TRBV6-5 to TRBJ1-5; tentative D call: TRBD1 (6 bases). Germline V lookup: CDR1 MNHEY, CDR2 SVGAGI. The CDR3 has 14 residues. The germline V and J ends were trimmed by 6 bases and 7 bases, with 16 bases remaining between them. CDR3 in amino acids: CASSPGVRWQPQHF. The CDR3 region has the DNA TGTGCCAGCAGCCCAGGGGTTAGATGGCAGCCCCAGCATTTT.

The chain has TRBV3-1 (or the pseudogene TRBV3-2) and TRBJ1-3; 7 positions match TRBD1. The V gene's germline CDR1 is LGHDT and CDR2 YNNKEL (reference sequence). V dropped 6 bases and J dropped 4; count of bases not matched to a gene: 9. This CDR3 contains 15 residues. CDR3 DNA: TGTGCCAGCAGGTCAGGGGGGGCTTCCGGAAACACCATATATTTT. Its translation is CASRSGGASGNTIYF.

The chain has TRBV2 and TRBJ2-7, with D possibly being TRBD1 or TRBD2 (5 bases each). The ends were cut back, 5 bases at V and 3 bases at J, with 11 bases in the middle. Germline-derived CDR1 and CDR2 are SNHLY and FYNNEI. This CDR3 region has 13 residues. The CDR3 is CASSRDHLYEQYF. The CDR3 DNA follows: TGTGCCAGCAGTCGGGACCATCTCTACGAGCAGTACTTC.